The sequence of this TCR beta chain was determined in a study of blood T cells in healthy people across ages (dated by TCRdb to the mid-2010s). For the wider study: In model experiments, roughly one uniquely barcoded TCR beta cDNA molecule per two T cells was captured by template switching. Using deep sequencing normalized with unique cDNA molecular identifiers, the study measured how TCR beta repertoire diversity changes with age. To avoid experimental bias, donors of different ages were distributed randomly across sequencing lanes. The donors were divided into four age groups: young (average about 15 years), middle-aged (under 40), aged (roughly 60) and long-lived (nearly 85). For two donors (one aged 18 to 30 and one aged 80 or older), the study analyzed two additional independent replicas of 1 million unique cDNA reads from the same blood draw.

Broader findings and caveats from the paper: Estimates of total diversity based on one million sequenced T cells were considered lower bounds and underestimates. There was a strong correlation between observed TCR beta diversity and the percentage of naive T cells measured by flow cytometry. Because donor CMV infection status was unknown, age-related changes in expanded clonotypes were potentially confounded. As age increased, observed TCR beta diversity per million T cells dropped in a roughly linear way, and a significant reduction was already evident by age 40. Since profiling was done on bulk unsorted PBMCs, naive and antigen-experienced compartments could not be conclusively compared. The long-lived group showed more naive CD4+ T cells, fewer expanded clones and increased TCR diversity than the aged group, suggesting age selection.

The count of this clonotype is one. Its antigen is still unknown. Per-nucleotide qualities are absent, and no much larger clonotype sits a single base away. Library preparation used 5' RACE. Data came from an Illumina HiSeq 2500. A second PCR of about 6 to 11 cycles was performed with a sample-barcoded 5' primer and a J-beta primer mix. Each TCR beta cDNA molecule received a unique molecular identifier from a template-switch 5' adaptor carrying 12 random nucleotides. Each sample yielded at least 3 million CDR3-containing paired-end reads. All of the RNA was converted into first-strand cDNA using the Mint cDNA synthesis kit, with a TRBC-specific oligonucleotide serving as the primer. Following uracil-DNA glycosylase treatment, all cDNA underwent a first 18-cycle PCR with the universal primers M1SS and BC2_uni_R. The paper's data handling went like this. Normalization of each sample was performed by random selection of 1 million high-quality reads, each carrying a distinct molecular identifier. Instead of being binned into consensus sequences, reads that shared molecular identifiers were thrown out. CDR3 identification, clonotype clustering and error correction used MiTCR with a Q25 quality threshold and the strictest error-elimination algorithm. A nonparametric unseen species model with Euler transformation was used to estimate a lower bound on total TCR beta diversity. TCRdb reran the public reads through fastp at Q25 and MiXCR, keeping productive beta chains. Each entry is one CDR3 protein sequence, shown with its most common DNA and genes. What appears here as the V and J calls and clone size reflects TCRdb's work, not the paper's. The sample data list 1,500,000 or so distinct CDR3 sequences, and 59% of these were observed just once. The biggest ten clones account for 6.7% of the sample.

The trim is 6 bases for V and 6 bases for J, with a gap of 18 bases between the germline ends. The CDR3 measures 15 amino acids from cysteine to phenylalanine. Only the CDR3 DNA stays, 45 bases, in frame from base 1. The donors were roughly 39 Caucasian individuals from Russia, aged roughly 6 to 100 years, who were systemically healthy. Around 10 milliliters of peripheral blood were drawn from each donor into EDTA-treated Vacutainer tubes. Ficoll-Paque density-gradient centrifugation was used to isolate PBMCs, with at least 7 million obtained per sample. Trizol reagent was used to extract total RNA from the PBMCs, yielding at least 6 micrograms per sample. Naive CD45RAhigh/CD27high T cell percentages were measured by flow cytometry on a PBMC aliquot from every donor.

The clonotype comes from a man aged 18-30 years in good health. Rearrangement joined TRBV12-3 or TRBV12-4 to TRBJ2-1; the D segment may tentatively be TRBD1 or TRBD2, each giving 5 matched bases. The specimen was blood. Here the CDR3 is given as CASSPTPTEGNEQFF. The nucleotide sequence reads TGTGCCAGCAGCCCCACTCCGACAGAGGGCAATGAGCAGTTCTTC.